These T cell receptor beta chains were read from a single sample in a study of cytomegalovirus exposure and HLA in healthy donors. Libraries were prepared by immunoSEQ multiplex PCR; TCRdb keeps only in-frame clonotypes and omits some of them. The sample lists around 140,000 clones; over 65% were seen once. What was sequenced was PBMCs. The receptors originated from a female donor in good health and CMV-seropositive. CDR3s include the opening cysteine and the closing phenylalanine or tryptophan. The D gene is left open where the match is weak. Clone size is given for some rows only: seen once, a few or many times, or a class if the clone is expanded.

j_gene	d_gene	v_gene	abundance	CDR3aa	CDR3nt
TRBJ1-4	NA	TRBV7-9	NA	CASSLGQANEKLFF	TGTGCCAGCAGCTTAGGCCAGGCTAATGAAAAACTGTTTTTT
TRBJ1-3	TRBD1	TRBV5-4	NA	CASSPGQGSYTIYF	TGTGCCAGCAGCCCCGGACAGGGCAGCTACACCATATATTTT
TRBJ2-6	NA	TRBV15	NA	CATSRGAGSGANVLTF	TGTGCCACCAGCAGAGGAGCAGGGTCTGGGGCCAACGTCCTGACTTTC
TRBJ2-7	TRBD2	TRBV5-1	NA	CASSLAGTSGGNRKQYF	TGCGCCAGCAGCTTGGCGGGGACTAGCGGGGGCAATCGGAAGCAGTACTTC
TRBJ2-2	NA	TRBV30	NA	CAWRTVNTGELFF	TGTGCCTGGAGGACAGTTAACACCGGGGAGCTGTTTTTT
TRBJ2-7	NA	TRBV19	few	CASRGWGQHYEQYF	TGTGCCAGTAGGGGTTGGGGACAACACTACGAGCAGTACTTC
TRBJ2-7	NA	TRBV5-1	NA	CASSLEDWPANEQYF	TGCGCCAGCAGCTTGGAAGACTGGCCGGCTAACGAGCAGTACTTC
TRBJ1-1	NA	TRBV2	once	CASSSQSQGNTEAFF	TGTGCCAGCAGTTCCCAGTCACAGGGGAACACTGAAGCTTTCTTT
TRBJ1-1	NA	TRBV7-6	NA	CASSLDSGSNTEAFF	TGTGCCAGCAGCTTAGATTCGGGGTCGAACACTGAAGCTTTCTTT
TRBJ2-1	TRBD2	TRBV29-1	NA	CSVEVRLAGGNEQFF	TGCAGCGTTGAAGTTCGACTAGCGGGGGGCAATGAGCAGTTCTTC
TRBJ1-6	NA	TRBV18	NA	CASSPSQRTYNSPLHF	TGTGCCAGCTCACCTAGTCAGAGGACCTATAATTCACCCCTCCACTTT
TRBJ2-6	TRBD1	TRBV7-2	NA	CASSIGTGGSGANVLTF	TGTGCCAGCAGCATCGGGACAGGGGGATCTGGGGCCAACGTCCTGACTTTC
TRBJ1-5	TRBD1	TRBV6-1	NA	CASSKDRGEGQPQHF	TGTGCCAGCAGTAAGGACAGGGGAGAGGGTCAGCCCCAGCATTTT
TRBJ2-1	NA	TRBV29-1	NA	CSTNRVERGNEQFF	TGCAGCACAAACAGGGTGGAGAGGGGCAATGAGCAGTTCTTC
TRBJ2-7	NA	TRBV5-1	NA	CASSLEDRLRTYEQYF	TGCGCCAGCAGCTTGGAAGACAGGTTGAGGACCTACGAGCAGTACTTC
TRBJ1-2	TRBD1	TRBV7-9	NA	CASSPRDRAPYGYTF	TGTGCCAGCAGCCCCCGTGACAGGGCTCCGTATGGCTACACCTTC
TRBJ2-1	TRBD2	TRBV7-9	few	CASSIRTSGVGNEQFF	TGTGCCAGCAGCATTCGGACTAGCGGAGTCGGCAATGAGCAGTTCTTC
TRBJ1-2	NA	TRBV28	NA	CASKTTNYGYTF	TGTGCCAGCAAGACAACAAACTATGGCTACACCTTC
TRBJ2-5	TRBD2	TRBV4-1	NA	CASSQTTQLAQETQYF	TGCGCCAGCAGCCAAACTACCCAACTAGCGCAAGAGACCCAGTACTTC
TRBJ2-1	NA	TRBV6-1	NA	CASSKLAQTEQFF	TGTGCCAGCAGTAAACTCGCACAGACCGAGCAGTTCTTC
TRBJ1-5	NA	TRBV2	NA	CASRSHSNQPQHF	TGTGCCAGCAGGAGTCATAGCAATCAGCCCCAGCATTTT
TRBJ2-1	TRBD2	TRBV18	NA	CASSPPGLAGVNEQFF	TGTGCCAGCTCACCACCGGGACTAGCGGGAGTAAATGAGCAGTTCTTC
TRBJ1-2	TRBD1	TRBV28	NA	CASVPTGQDYGYTF	TGTGCCAGCGTTCCGACAGGGCAAGACTATGGCTACACCTTC
TRBJ2-5	TRBD1	TRBV5-1	NA	CASSRGTEETQYF	TGCGCCAGCAGCAGAGGGACAGAAGAGACCCAGTACTTC
TRBJ1-1	NA	TRBV27	NA	CASSYRGGVDEAFF	TGTGCCAGCAGTTACCGAGGAGGGGTGGATGAAGCTTTCTTT
TRBJ2-3	TRBD1	TRBV9	NA	CASSVRQGASTDTQYF	TGTGCCAGCAGCGTTCGACAGGGGGCTAGCACAGATACGCAGTATTTT
TRBJ2-1	TRBD2	TRBV7-2	NA	CASSLDGTTYNEQFF	TGTGCCAGCAGCTTAGACGGGACTACCTACAATGAGCAGTTCTTC
TRBJ1-1	NA	TRBV2	few	CASSKSVNTEAFF	TGTGCCAGCAGTAAGTCGGTGAACACTGAAGCTTTCTTT
TRBJ1-5	TRBD1	TRBV5-5	NA	CASSQGQGNQPQHF	TGTGCCAGCAGCCAAGGACAGGGGAATCAGCCCCAGCATTTT
TRBJ2-1	NA	TRBV27	NA	CASSLSASYNEQFF	TGTGCCAGCAGTTTATCGGCTTCCTACAATGAGCAGTTCTTC
TRBJ2-7	TRBD2	TRBV4-1	NA	CASSDRSGSRPYEQYF	TGCGCCAGCAGCGACCGTAGCGGGAGTCGTCCCTACGAGCAGTACTTC
TRBJ1-3	TRBD1	TRBV7-6	few	CASSPQTGGSGNTIYF	TGTGCCAGCAGCCCCCAGACAGGGGGCTCTGGAAACACCATATATTTT
TRBJ1-2	NA	TRBV15	NA	CATSRDHGDIYGYTF	TGTGCCACCAGCAGAGATCACGGGGACATCTATGGCTACACCTTC
TRBJ1-6	TRBD1	TRBV9	NA	CASSRDRGQNSPLHF	TGTGCCAGCAGCCGGGACAGGGGGCAGAATTCACCCCTCCACTTT
TRBJ2-7	NA	TRBV5-6	NA	CASRYRDLYEQYF	TGTGCCAGCAGGTACAGGGACCTCTACGAGCAGTACTTC
TRBJ2-3	NA	TRBV7-3	NA	CASSEQGGTDTQYF	TGTGCCAGCAGCGAACAGGGAGGCACAGATACGCAGTATTTT
TRBJ2-5	NA	TRBV5-6	NA	CASSPISGEETQYF	TGTGCCAGCAGCCCGATATCAGGGGAAGAGACCCAGTACTTC
TRBJ2-3	NA	TRBV11-3	NA	CASSLSEDTQYF	TGTGCCAGCAGCTTGAGTGAAGATACGCAGTATTTT
TRBJ2-5	NA	TRBV28	few	CASRIRDQETQYF	TGTGCCAGCAGGATCAGGGATCAAGAGACCCAGTACTTC
TRBJ2-1	NA	TRBV7-9	NA	CASSFGLNNEQFF	TGTGCCAGCAGCTTTGGCCTGAACAATGAGCAGTTCTTC
TRBJ2-5	TRBD1	TRBV10-1	NA	CASSEDRGRETQYF	TGCGCCAGCAGTGAGGACAGGGGGCGAGAGACCCAGTACTTC
TRBJ1-2	NA	TRBV6-6	few	CASSDTQGYTF	TGTGCCAGCAGCGATACACAGGGCTACACCTTC
TRBJ1-2	NA	TRBV28	NA	CASSLGGAVFYGYTF	TGTGCCAGCAGTTTAGGGGGGGCGGTCTTCTATGGCTACACCTTC
TRBJ1-1	NA	TRBV4-1	few	CASSQEGRGSSMNTEAFF	TGCGCCAGCAGCCAAGAAGGGAGGGGGAGCAGTATGAACACTGAAGCTTTCTTT
TRBJ2-1	TRBD2	TRBV7-3	NA	CASSETSGGIGGDEQFF	TGTGCCAGCAGCGAGACTAGCGGGGGGATCGGGGGCGATGAGCAGTTCTTC
TRBJ2-4	NA	TRBV6-1	NA	CASRAEGGKNIQYF	TGTGCCAGCAGGGCGGAGGGCGGCAAAAACATTCAGTACTTC
TRBJ2-5	NA	TRBV27	NA	CASSLSPGLWEQYF	TGTGCCAGCAGTTTATCCCCAGGACTCTGGGAGCAGTACTTC
TRBJ1-4	NA	TRBV19	NA	CASSIARGFGEKLFF	TGTGCCAGTAGTATAGCACGGGGGTTCGGTGAAAAACTGTTTTTT
TRBJ2-7	TRBD2	TRBV7-2	once	CASSLAIPVAGPPYEQYF	TGTGCCAGCAGCTTAGCGATTCCGGTAGCGGGGCCCCCTTACGAGCAGTACTTC
TRBJ2-3	NA	TRBV23-1	NA	CASSHRGRLEGTQYF	TGCGCCAGCAGTCATAGGGGCCGCCTCGAAGGTACGCAGTATTTT